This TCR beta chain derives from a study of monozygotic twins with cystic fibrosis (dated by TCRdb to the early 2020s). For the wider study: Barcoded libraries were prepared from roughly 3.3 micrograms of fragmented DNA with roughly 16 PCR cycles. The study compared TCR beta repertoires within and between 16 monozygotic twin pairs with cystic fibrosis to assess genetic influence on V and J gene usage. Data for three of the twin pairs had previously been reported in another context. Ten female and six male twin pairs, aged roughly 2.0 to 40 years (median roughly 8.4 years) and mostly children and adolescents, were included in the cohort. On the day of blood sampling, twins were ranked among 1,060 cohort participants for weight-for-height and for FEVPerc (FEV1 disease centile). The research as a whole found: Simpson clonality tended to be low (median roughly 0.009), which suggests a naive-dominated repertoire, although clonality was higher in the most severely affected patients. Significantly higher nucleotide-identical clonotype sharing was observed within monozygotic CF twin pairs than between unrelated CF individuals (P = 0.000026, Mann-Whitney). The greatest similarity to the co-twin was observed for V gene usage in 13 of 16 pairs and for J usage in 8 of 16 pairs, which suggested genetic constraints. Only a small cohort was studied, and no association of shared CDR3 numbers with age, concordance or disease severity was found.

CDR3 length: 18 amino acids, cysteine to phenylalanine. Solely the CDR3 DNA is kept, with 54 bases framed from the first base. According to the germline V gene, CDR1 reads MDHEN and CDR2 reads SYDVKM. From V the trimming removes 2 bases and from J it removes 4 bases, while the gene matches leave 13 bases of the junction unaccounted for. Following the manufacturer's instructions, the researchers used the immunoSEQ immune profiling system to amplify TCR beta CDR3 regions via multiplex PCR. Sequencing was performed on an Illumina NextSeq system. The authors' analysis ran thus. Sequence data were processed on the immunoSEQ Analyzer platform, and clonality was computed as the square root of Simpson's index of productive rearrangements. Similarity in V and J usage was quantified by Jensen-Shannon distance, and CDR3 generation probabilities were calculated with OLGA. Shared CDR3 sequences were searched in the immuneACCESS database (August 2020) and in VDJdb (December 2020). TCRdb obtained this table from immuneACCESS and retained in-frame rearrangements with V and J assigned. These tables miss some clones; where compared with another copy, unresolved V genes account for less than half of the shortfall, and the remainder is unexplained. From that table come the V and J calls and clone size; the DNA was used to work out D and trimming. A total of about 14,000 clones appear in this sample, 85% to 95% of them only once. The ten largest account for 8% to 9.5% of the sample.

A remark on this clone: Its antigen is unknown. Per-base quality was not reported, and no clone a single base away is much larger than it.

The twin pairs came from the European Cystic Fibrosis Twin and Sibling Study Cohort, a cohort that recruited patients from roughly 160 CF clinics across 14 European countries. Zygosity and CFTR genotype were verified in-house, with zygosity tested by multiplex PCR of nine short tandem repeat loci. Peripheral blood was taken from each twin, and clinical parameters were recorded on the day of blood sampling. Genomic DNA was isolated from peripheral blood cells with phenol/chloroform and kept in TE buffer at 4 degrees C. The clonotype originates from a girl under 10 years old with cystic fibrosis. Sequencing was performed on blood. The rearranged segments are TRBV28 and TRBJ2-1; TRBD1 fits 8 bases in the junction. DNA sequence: TGTGCCAGCAGTTTACTTACTGGACAGGGTCGAAATTACAATGAGCAGTTCTTC. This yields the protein CASSLLTGQGRNYNEQFF.